This TCR beta chain came from a study of CD8+ T cells in alopecia areata (dated by TCRdb to the late 2010s). Context from the whole study: Treated patients were enrolled in an open-label pilot trial of oral tofacitinib, 5 to 10 mg twice daily, for moderate-to-severe alopecia areata. Tofacitinib was administered for 6 to 18 months, and 6 months of follow-up off drug were then conducted to assess delayed response and recurrence. In treated patients, disease severity was measured using the SALT score, which gives the percentage of scalp surface area affected. The study used high-throughput TCRbeta sequencing to examine T cell clonal expansion in alopecia areata, in both the C3H/HeJ mouse model and human patients. In humans, TCRbeta sequencing was performed on scalp tissue and on sorted CD4+ and CD8+ peripheral blood T cells from healthy controls and from patients with patchy or totalis/universalis alopecia areata. Tofacitinib-treated patients had biopsies at baseline and at 4 and 24 weeks of treatment, with a later scalp biopsy in several patients. Clonality in the scalp was compared among normal scalp (n=4), patchy alopecia areata scalp (n=8), and alopecia totalis/universalis scalp (n=8). RNA was extracted with the PAXgene miRNA kit for fixed scalp, the miRNeasy kit for PBMCs, and the RNeasy kit for mouse skin. TCRbeta CDR3 regions were amplified by immunoSEQ multiplex PCR with 35 Vbeta forward and 13 Jbeta reverse primers.

The cysteine opens and the phenylalanine closes a CDR3 of 15 amino acids. The sequence is cut down to CDR3 DNA, 45 bases in frame from base 1. The V and J ends are trimmed by 1 base and 3 bases, leaving 13 bases between them. The germline V gene provides CDR1 MGHRA and CDR2 YSYEKL. The receptor library was made with the immunoSEQ multiplex PCR assay. RNA was extracted from all samples and reverse transcribed into cDNA as template for TCR sequencing. SuperScript III was used for first-strand cDNA synthesis, primed with a 2:1 mix of oligo-dT and random hexamers. A synthetic immune receptor repertoire was used to assess amplification bias, and residual bias was removed computationally. On the authors' methods: Raw reads were preprocessed for error removal, and CDR3 was defined according to IMGT conventions as running from the conserved cysteine to phenylalanine. Clonality was calculated as 1 minus Shannon entropy normalized by log2 of the number of productive unique TCRs. Scalp TCRbeta sequences were cross-referenced with sorted blood CD4 and CD8 repertoires so that the CD4 or CD8 identity of scalp clones could be inferred. TCRdb's version of the immuneACCESS table is confined to in-frame rearrangements and falls short of the full clone set. An unresolved V gene accounts for under half of the shortfall where checked; the remainder is of unknown origin. V and J calls plus clone size are reproduced from that table; the DNA served to infer D and trimming. The sample has approximately 160,000 clones on record, around three fifths of them singletons. The ten largest account for approximately 15% of the sample.

Taken with the paper, the label for time point translates to: less than 25 weeks on oral tofacitinib. This specimen's treatment or condition label, interpreted: oral pan-JAK inhibitor, 5-10 mg twice daily. Lesional scalp punch biopsies and peripheral blood were collected from alopecia areata patients. PBMCs were separated by density centrifugation and stained for CD3, CD4 and CD8, after which CD4+ and CD8+ T cells were sorted on a FACSAria. Beyond this particular receptor, the publication reports: With tofacitinib, both scalp clonality and the number of expanded CD8+ clones among the top 100 scalp clones went down significantly. Many expanded lesional clones persisted in scalp and blood during tofacitinib treatment, which may partly explain relapse after stopping treatment. Resident alphabeta T cells in normal human skin are also sequenced, complicating scalp TCR repertoire analysis, unlike mouse skin dominated by gammadelta T cells. Shared TCR sequences between patients were less evident than in mice, which may be partly attributable to HLA diversity in the patient population. Higher clonality and more expanded CD8+ clones were observed in lesional scalp than in normal scalp, particularly in alopecia totalis/universalis, a finding suggestive of antigenic drive. The treated cohort was small, with a single nonresponder, so links between baseline CD8+ expansion and response need larger studies.

Concerning this clone: The antigen this receptor binds is unknown. Per-nucleotide qualities are absent, and no much larger clonotype sits a single base away.

The clonotype was recovered from a human donor with alopecia areata. Rearrangement joined TRBV4-1 to TRBJ2-7; a tentative D call is TRBD1 (6 bases match). Sequencing was performed on CD4+ T cells sorted from blood, taken at week 24, from a patient treated with tofacitinib. The CDR3 protein is CASSQGNRDLYEQYF. The DNA reads as follows: TGCGCCAGCAGCCAAGGCAACAGGGACCTCTACGAGCAGTACTTC.